The 2 T cell receptor beta chains below were found in one sample sequenced in a study of regulatory T cells in long-lasting Graves disease. Arm-PCR of CDR3 regions with iRepertoire HTBI primers generated TCR beta libraries. TCRdb passed the multiplex PCR reads through MiXCR, listing each CDR3 protein once. The repertoire holds 400,000 to 550,000 distinct CDR3 sequences, with roughly 15% as singletons. Time point noted: newly diagnosed GD, antithyroid drugs for less than 3 months. Scientists built the TCR library using RNA that was extracted from PBMCs. These data are also associated with another study on T cells in Graves' hyperthyroidism and ophthalmopathy.

Sequenced material: peripheral blood mononuclear cells (PBMCs), taken at new diagnosis, from a patient treated with antithyroid drugs. Receptor source: a woman aged 25 to 39 with Graves disease.

This clonotype was recorded many times. The rearrangement uses TRBV6-5 and TRBJ2-7; D perhaps matches TRBD2 (6 bases). V lost 1 base and J 3 bases, leaving 13 bases between the germline ends. This CDR3 is built from 15 residues. Germline V lookup: CDR1 MNHEY, CDR2 SVGAGI. CDR3 in amino acids: CASSYFGTGSYEQYF. CDR3 nucleotides: TGTGCCAGCAGTTACTTCGGGACTGGGAGCTACGAGCAGTACTTC.

This clonotype was seen at least ten times. The V gene is TRBV18, the J gene TRBJ2-5; D is ambiguous. From germline, CDR1 is KGHSH and CDR2 LQKENI. Trimming left V 4 bases short and J 0 bases short, with 3 bases between. The CDR3 loop spans 12 amino acids. CDR3 region: CASSQNQETQYF. Here the CDR3 DNA reads TGTGCCAGCTCACAAAACCAAGAGACCCAGTACTTC.